This TCR beta chain was obtained from a study of blood T cell repertoires in COVID-19. From germline, CDR1 is SGHDT and CDR2 YYEEEE. The CDR3 spans 14 residues. The V and J ends lost 4 bases and 3 bases, in that order; junction bases with no gene match: 4. The method was immunoSEQ multiplex PCR; TCRdb's version includes in-frame clones alone and lacks a portion of them. The data contain about 160,000 clones, 90% of them singletons. This TCR was sampled from a man between 60 and 70 years old with active or convalescent COVID-19. The sequenced sample was peripheral blood. The chain uses TRBV5-6 and TRBJ2-4; 7 bases are shared with TRBD1. The CDR3 DNA sequence: TGTGCCAGCAGCGCAAGGGGGCTCAAAAACATTCAGTACTTC. This translates into CASSARGLKNIQYF.